The 31 T cell receptor beta chains below all came from one sample that was sequenced in a study of OX40 agonist ivuxolimab in advanced cancers. Some clones are missing from TCRdb's copy, which holds only in-frame ones; the method was immunoSEQ multiplex PCR. The sample holds about 67,000 clones; 80% are singletons and the top ten take around 8.2%. This material consisted of CD4+ or CD8+ T cells sorted from blood, taken in a trial of the OX40 agonist ivuxolimab. All receptors derive from an adult with an advanced solid tumor such as melanoma, head and neck, liver or kidney cancer.

V gene TRBV7-2 combines with J gene TRBJ2-6; tentative D call: TRBD2 (5 bases). Trimming removed 0 bases from V and 2 bases from J, with 17 bases in between. Germline lookup yields CDR1 SGHTA and CDR2 FQGNSA. This CDR3 has 19 amino acids. The CDR3: CASSLAGVGESTGANVLTF. The CDR3 bases are TGTGCCAGCAGCTTAGCTGGGGTCGGGGAGTCCACTGGGGCCAACGTCCTGACTTTC.

The V call is TRBV7-6, the J call TRBJ2-7, with no clear D. Germline V CDR1 and CDR2: SGHVS, FNYEAQ. Trimming cost V 1 base and J 0 bases, with 4 bases left between them. This CDR3 is built from 13 residues. CDR3 loop: CASSLGPSYEQYV. For the CDR3, the DNA is TGTGCCAGCAGCTTAGGGCCCTCCTACGAGCAGTACGTC.

This clone was observed a single time. This chain links TRBV7-6 with TRBJ2-1, with 8 bases aligning to TRBD2. The V gene end was trimmed by 5 bases and the J gene end by 2 bases; junction bases not matched to a gene: 8. There are 16 residues in the CDR3. Germline assignment: CDR1 SGHVS and CDR2 FNYEAQ. The CDR3 sequence is CASSQRGGQTYNEQFF. CDR3 in DNA: TGTGCCAGCAGCCAACGGGGGGGCCAGACCTACAATGAGCAGTTCTTC.

This chain links TRBV7-7 with TRBJ2-1, with D unresolved. CDR3 length: 14 amino acids. Germline CDR1 SSHAT, CDR2 FNYEAQ (reference sequence). Trimming shortened V by 0 bases and J by 6 bases, and 9 bases separated the two germline ends. CDR3 sequence: CASSLAGPPNEQFF. The CDR3 nucleotides are TGTGCCAGCAGCTTAGCGGGTCCCCCCAATGAGCAGTTCTTC.

The chain uses TRBV28 and TRBJ2-7; tentatively, D is TRBD1 (8 bases). V was shortened by 4 bases and J by 1 base, with 14 bases between the two germline ends. The CDR3 spans 15 residues. The germline V gene has CDR1 MDHEN and CDR2 SYDVKM. DNA for the CDR3: TGTGCCAGCAGTTACAGGGGGGAGGGATCCTACGAGCAGTACTTC. It codes for CASSYRGEGSYEQYF.

The CDR3 bases are TGCGCCAGCAACTCCGGGACATTCGCAGATACGCAGTATTTT. Its protein is CASNSGTFADTQYF. V gene TRBV5-1 combines with J gene TRBJ2-3, with TRBD1 as a possible D gene (6 bases). This CDR3 spans 14 amino acids. Germline V gene lookup returns CDR1 SGHRS and CDR2 YFSETQ. Trimming stripped 6 bases from V and 4 bases from J, with 15 bases between.

This clone appeared once. The chain has TRBV11-3 and TRBJ2-1; no clear D. With 0 bases removed from V and 9 bases from J, the gap between germline ends came to 6 bases. The CDR3 extends over 12 amino acids. Germline-derived CDR1 and CDR2 are SGHNT and YENEEA. This CDR3 reads CASSLEGGEQFF. In DNA form, the CDR3 reads TGTGCCAGCAGCTTAGAGGGTGGTGAGCAGTTCTTC.

The rearrangement joins TRBV28 to TRBJ1-1; a possible D gene is TRBD1 (5 bases). Germline V gives CDR1 MDHEN, CDR2 SYDVKM. V was shortened by 11 bases and J by 2 bases, with 12 bases between the two germline ends. CDR3 length equals 12 residues. The CDR3 reads CAARAANTEAFF. CDR3 DNA: TGTGCCGCCAGGGCAGCCAACACTGAAGCTTTCTTT.

In DNA form, the CDR3 reads TGTGCCAGCAGCCATCAGAGGGGGCTATACAATGAGCAGTTCTTC. Encoded protein: CASSHQRGLYNEQFF. The chain has TRBV28 and TRBJ2-1, with TRBD1 identical over 7 bases. The J segment lost 4 bases and the V segment lost 6 bases, leaving 9 bases of the junction unmatched. The CDR3 totals 15 residues. Germline CDR1 and CDR2: MDHEN and SYDVKM.

This clone is medium-sized by share. A read error is likely, as this CDR3 ends without the conserved phenylalanine or tryptophan. No DNA is shown, since the ends of the CDR3 on it are uncertain; the CDR3 is the one TCRdb lists. V and J are TRBV7-8 and TRBJ1-2; the table's D call, TRBD1, has no DNA check behind it. The germline CDR1 and CDR2 sequences are SGHVS and FQNEAQ. With termini counted, the CDR3 has 13 amino acids. CDR3 loop: CASSLAKQAPLSI.

The chain carries TRBV12-1 and TRBJ1-1. TRBV12-1 is classified as a pseudogene. The length of the CDR3 is 14 residues. The DNA of the CDR3 is TGTGCCAGCAGCCCCGGGTCTTTGAACACTGAAGCTTTCTTT. It translates to CASSPGSLNTEAFF.

This chain joins TRBV5-1 and TRBJ1-2, with D possibly TRBD1 on 5 matching bases. In germline, CDR1 is SGHRS, CDR2 YFSETQ. V was shortened by 4 bases and J by 13 bases, with 14 bases between the two germline ends. The CDR3 has 11 residues. CDR3 coding DNA: TGCGCCAGCAGCGCGGGACGCGTTTTCACCTTC. This translates into CASSAGRVFTF. The whole variable domain, filled in from reference TRBV5-1 and TRBJ1-2, reads KAGVTQTPRYLIKTRGQQVTLSCSPISGHRSVSWYQQTPGQGLQFLFEYFSETQRNKGNFPGRFSGRQFSNSRSEMNVSTLELGDSALYLCASSAGRVFTFGSGTRLTVV.

This clone was seen just once. This chain connects TRBV7-9 to TRBJ2-5; no definite D call. Trimming removed 4 bases from V and 5 bases from J, with 11 bases in between. Germline V CDR1 and CDR2: SEHNR, FQNEAQ (reference sequence). The length of the CDR3 is 13 residues. The CDR3 sequence is CASSSPASETQYF. For the CDR3, the DNA is TGTGCCAGCAGCTCTCCGGCCTCGGAGACCCAGTACTTC. The entire variable domain, with the rest obtained from reference TRBV7-9 and TRBJ2-5, is as follows: DTGVSQNPRHKITKRGQNVTFRCDPISEHNRLYWYRQTLGQGPEFLTYFQNEAQLEKSRLLSDRFSAERPKGSFSTLEIQRTEQGDSAMYLCASSSPASETQYFGPGTRLLVL.

J is TRBJ1-2 and V is TRBV2; D gene ambiguous. V gave up 6 bases and J gave up 6 bases, with 17 bases separating them. Germline V lookup: CDR1 SNHLY, CDR2 FYNNEI. This CDR3 spans 14 amino acids. The CDR3 is CASRASESSHGYTF. In DNA, the CDR3 is TGTGCCAGCAGAGCCTCGGAATCCTCCCATGGCTACACCTTC.

This clone was recorded a few times. The V and J genes are TRBV30 and TRBJ2-4; D remains ambiguous. The CDR3 extends over 11 amino acids. Trimming removed 0 bases at V and 10 bases at J, with 7 bases between. Germline CDR1 and CDR2: GTSNPN and SVGIG (reference sequence). CDR3 residues: CAWSVVGIQYF. The CDR3 nucleotides are TGTGCCTGGAGTGTAGTTGGGATTCAGTACTTC. The whole variable domain, remainder taken from reference TRBV30 and TRBJ2-4, is SQTIHQWPATLVQPVGSPLSLECTVEGTSNPNLYWYRQAAGRGLQLLFYSVGIGQISSEVPQNLSASRPQDRQFILSSKKLLLSDSGFYLCAWSVVGIQYFGAGTRLSVL.

The chain links TRBV5-1 to TRBJ2-5, with D perhaps TRBD1 (6 bases). Germline V gives CDR1 SGHRS, CDR2 YFSETQ. Trimming removed 3 bases from V and 2 bases from J, with 14 bases in between. The length of the CDR3 is 15 residues. The CDR3 DNA reads TGCGCCAGCAGCTGGTCCGGGACACCTCAAGAGACCCAGTACTTC. This encodes CASSWSGTPQETQYF.

The genes are TRBV5-1 and TRBJ2-4; D could derive from TRBD1 or TRBD2 (5 bases each). Trimming pared 4 bases from V and 0 bases from J, leaving 14 bases between. The CDR3 extends over 16 amino acids. The germline V gene encodes CDR1 SGHRS and CDR2 YFSETQ. The CDR3 loop reads CASSPATGTAKNIQYF. The DNA of the CDR3 is TGCGCCAGCAGCCCGGCGACCGGGACAGCCAAAAACATTCAGTACTTC.

This chain links TRBV6-1 with TRBJ2-5; no reliable D call. This CDR3 is built from 13 residues. Trimming removed 4 bases from V and 3 bases from J, with 9 bases in between. Germline assignment: CDR1 MNHNS and CDR2 SASEGT. The CDR3 DNA reads as TGTGCCAGCAGTGTAGGGCTAAAAGAGACCCAGTACTTC. Protein sequence: CASSVGLKETQYF.

The chain couples TRBV29-1 to TRBJ1-2; the D is unclear. The CDR3 loop spans 10 amino acids. The V end was cut by 3 bases, the J end by 6 bases, with 5 bases between. CDR1 and CDR2 (germline): SQVTM, ANQGSEA. CDR3 coding DNA: TGCAGCGTTGAGGCAAATGGCTACACCTTC. It specifies CSVEANGYTF.

J is TRBJ2-2 and V is TRBV7-2; unclear D gene. V was pared by 8 bases and J by 2 bases, with 9 bases between. Germline values: CDR1 SGHTA, CDR2 FQGNSA. The CDR3 spans 13 residues. The CDR3, as DNA: TGTGCCAGCGGGCAGAAAAACACCGGGGAGCTGTTTTTT. This codes for CASGQKNTGELFF.

This chain uses TRBV5-1 with TRBJ2-6, with D unresolved. The CDR3 has 15 amino acids. Germline V CDR1 and CDR2: SGHRS, YFSETQ. V lost 0 bases, J lost 2 bases, and 6 bases lay in between. The CDR3 region has the DNA TGCGCCAGCAGCTTGGCTCGAGCTGGGGCCAACGTCCTGACTTTC. It codes for CASSLARAGANVLTF.

CDR3: CASSQDDLSTEAFF. CDR3 DNA sequence: TGCGCCAGCAGCCAAGATGACTTGTCCACTGAAGCTTTCTTT. The J gene is TRBJ1-1, the V gene TRBV4-1; D is undetermined. Per germline, CDR1 MGHRA and CDR2 YSYEKL. This CDR3 has 14 residues. V gave up 0 bases and J gave up 4 bases, with 9 bases separating them.

V gene TRBV29-1 combines with J gene TRBJ2-5, with D hard to call. V shed 7 bases and J shed 5 bases, with 17 bases lying between them. Germline lookup yields CDR1 SQVTM and CDR2 ANQGSEA. CDR3 length: 13 amino acids. The CDR3 reads CSALSLTVETQYF. The CDR3 nucleotides are TGCAGCGCCCTAAGCCTCACTGTGGAGACCCAGTACTTC.

This clone was seen once. The V and J genes are TRBV5-4 and TRBJ1-1; D might be TRBD1 (6 bases). This CDR3 spans 14 amino acids. Germline V gives CDR1 SGHNT, CDR2 YYREEE (reference sequence). The ends were cut back, 0 bases at V and 0 bases at J, with 6 bases in the middle. The DNA for the CDR3 is TGTGCCAGCAGCTTGGGGGACATGAACACTGAAGCTTTCTTT. Translating gives CASSLGDMNTEAFF.

The rearrangement links TRBV4-2 to TRBJ1-4; weak D call: TRBD1 (6 bases). This CDR3 has 15 amino acids. With 0 bases removed from V and 4 bases from J, the gap between germline ends came to 9 bases. CDR1 and CDR2 from the germline V gene are LGHNA and YNFKEQ. The CDR3 DNA sequence: TGTGCCAGCAGCCAAGATGCCAGGGGTAATGAAAAACTGTTTTTT. Its protein product is CASSQDARGNEKLFF.

V and J are TRBV5-8 and TRBJ2-1; a possible D gene is TRBD1 (6 bases). This CDR3 is 15 amino acids long. V was pared by 5 bases and J by 3 bases, with 15 bases between. Germline-derived CDR1 and CDR2 are SGHTS and YDEGEE. The CDR3 region has the DNA TGTGCCAGCAGGGAAGGGACAAGGAACTACAATGAGCAGTTCTTC. The encoded protein is CASREGTRNYNEQFF.

This clone was observed once. The chain is built from TRBV30 and TRBJ2-7, with D perhaps TRBD2 (6 bases). V lost 0 bases and J lost 0, with 15 bases in between. CDR1 GTSNPN and CDR2 SVGIG come from the germline V gene (reference sequence). The CDR3 sequence is 16 residues long. CDR3 protein: CAWSVMGYGSSYEQYF. For the CDR3, the DNA is TGTGCCTGGAGTGTAATGGGGTACGGGAGCTCCTACGAGCAGTACTTC.

The chain combines TRBV7-2 with TRBJ2-3; 14 positions match TRBD2. CDR1 and CDR2 (germline): SGHTA, FQGNSA. Trimming took 1 base from V and 5 from J; bases not matched to a gene: 8. This CDR3 is 18 amino acids long. The CDR3 DNA follows: TGTGCCAGCAGCTTAGGGACTAGCGGGAGGCCCTCGCGAGATACGCAGTATTTT. This sequence encodes CASSLGTSGRPSRDTQYF.

The chain carries TRBV2 and TRBJ2-1; TRBD1 or TRBD2 may be the D gene (6 bases each). The V end was cut by 8 bases, the J end by 6 bases, with 11 bases between. Germline V gene data show CDR1 as SNHLY and CDR2 as FYNNEI. The CDR3 sequence is 12 residues long. CDR3 protein: CASHGGGNEQFF. The CDR3 nucleotides are TGTGCCAGCCATGGAGGGGGCAATGAGCAGTTCTTC.

The chain employs TRBV28 and TRBJ2-5; 7 positions agree with TRBD1. V dropped 5 bases and J dropped 4; count of bases not matched to a gene: 10. Germline V gene sequence: CDR1 MDHEN, CDR2 SYDVKM. The CDR3 totals 15 residues. CDR3 sequence reads: CASSKPGQQLETQYF. CDR3 nucleotide sequence: TGTGCCAGCAGTAAACCGGGACAGCAGTTAGAGACCCAGTACTTC.

This clone was picked up one time. The chain links TRBV6-5 to TRBJ1-6; possibly TRBD1 for D (5 bases). The CDR3 covers 15 residues. V lost 2 bases and J 4 bases, leaving 9 bases between the germline ends. Germline CDR1 and CDR2: MNHEY and SVGAGI. CDR3 coding DNA: TGTGCCAGCAGTTACGAGGGACGGTATAATTCACCCCTCCACTTT. Translation: CASSYEGRYNSPLHF.